The rows below give T cell receptor beta chains drawn from one sample of a study of CD8+ T cells in alopecia areata. The repertoire was sequenced with immunoSEQ multiplex PCR; TCRdb's copy has only in-frame clones and lacks some. Of 200,000 to 250,000 clones in the sample, about two thirds were seen once. The material was CD4+ T cells sorted from blood, obtained at week 0. Receptor source: a human donor with alopecia areata. Both conserved end residues are part of each CDR3. D genes are given only for firm matches. Expanded clones get a size class; other rows say once, few or many, or leave the size out.

>TRBJ1-2|few|TRBV6-5|-
CATRGTGRRYGYTF
TGTGCCACCCGTGGAACGGGGCGACGCTATGGCTACACCTTC
>TRBJ1-6|-|TRBV25-1|-
CASSESAVYNSPLHF
TGTGCCAGCAGTGAATCGGCAGTCTATAATTCACCCCTCCACTTT
>TRBJ1-5|-|TRBV13|TRBD1
CASSLGTGDYQPQHF
TGTGCCAGCAGCTTGGGGACAGGGGATTATCAGCCCCAGCATTTT
>TRBJ2-5|-|TRBV29-1|-
CSVDVGETQYF
TGCAGCGTTGATGTGGGAGAGACCCAGTACTTC
>TRBJ2-5|-|TRBV29-1|-
CSVATGLGQETQYF
TGCAGCGTTGCAACGGGGTTGGGCCAAGAGACCCAGTACTTC
>TRBJ2-1|-|TRBV5-6|-
CASRRQINEQFF
TGTGCCAGCAGACGACAGATTAATGAGCAGTTCTTC
>TRBJ1-2|once|TRBV29-1|-
CSVVVRSGYTF
TGCAGCGTTGTTGTGCGGAGTGGCTACACCTTC
>TRBJ1-2|-|TRBV4-3|-
CASSQGRSFYGYTF
TGCGCCAGCAGCCAAGGACGGTCCTTCTATGGCTACACCTTC
>TRBJ2-3|-|TRBV6-1|TRBD2
CASSVLAGYVDTQYF
TGTGCCAGCAGTGTTCTAGCGGGATACGTAGATACGCAGTATTTT
>TRBJ2-5|-|TRBV6-5|TRBD2
CASTGLAGATQYF
TGTGCCAGCACTGGACTAGCGGGAGCGACCCAATACTTC
>TRBJ2-7|-|TRBV30|-
CAWSATRATYEQYF
TGTGCCTGGAGTGCGACAAGAGCGACCTACGAGCAGTACTTC
>TRBJ1-5|-|TRBV27|-
CASSRDTREPQHF
TGTGCCAGCAGTAGAGACACCCGAGAGCCCCAGCATTTT
>TRBJ1-1|-|TRBV29-1|-
CSVETANTEAFF
TGCAGCGTTGAGACAGCTAACACTGAAGCTTTCTTT
>TRBJ1-2|-|TRBV10-2|-
CASSESGNYGYTF
TGCGCCAGCAGTGAGTCGGGTAACTATGGCTACACCTTC
>TRBJ2-7|-|TRBV9|-
CASGSNYEQYF
TGTGCCAGTGGATCGAACTACGAGCAGTACTTC
>TRBJ2-5|few|TRBV2|-
CASLRGRGETQYF
TGTGCCAGCCTCCGGGGGCGGGGGGAGACCCAGTACTTC
>TRBJ2-2|-|TRBV30|-
CARTGPRNTGELFF
TGTGCCCGGACCGGGCCGCGGAACACCGGGGAGCTGTTTTTT
>TRBJ2-2|-|TRBV6-5|-
CASSYKTANTGELFF
TGTGCCAGCAGTTACAAGACTGCGAACACCGGGGAGCTGTTTTTT
>TRBJ2-6|few|TRBV7-9|-
CASSFTGGTGANVLTF
TGTGCCAGCAGCTTTACCGGGGGTACTGGGGCCAACGTCCTGACTTTC
>TRBJ2-3|-|TRBV30|-
CAWSVTRAFPSTDTQYF
TGTGCCTGGAGTGTAACCCGGGCCTTTCCTAGCACAGATACGCAGTATTTT
>TRBJ1-5|-|TRBV30|-
CAWSQYNQPQHF
TGTGCCTGGAGTCAGTACAATCAGCCCCAGCATTTT
>TRBJ1-6|-|TRBV9|-
CASSVSPTGNSPLHF
TGTGCCAGCAGCGTATCCCCCACGGGTAATTCACCCCTCCACTTT
>TRBJ1-5|few|TRBV5-1|-
CASSLVVGGQPQHF
TGCGCCAGCAGCTTGGTAGTGGGTGGCCAGCCCCAGCATTTT
>TRBJ1-5|few|TRBV4-1|-
CASSQDRVGRDQPQHF
TGCGCCAGCAGCCAAGACCGGGTAGGAAGGGATCAGCCCCAGCATTTT
>TRBJ1-1|-|TRBV30|-
CAWSVGRRNTEAFF
TGTGCCTGGAGTGTGGGGCGTCGGAACACTGAAGCTTTCTTT
>TRBJ1-2|-|TRBV9|-
CASSVGPGSYGYTF
TGTGCCAGCAGCGTAGGCCCAGGCTCCTATGGCTACACCTTC
>TRBJ2-1|-|TRBV12-5|TRBD1
CASGSRAGQGYNEQFF
TGTGCTAGTGGTTCGAGGGCGGGACAGGGCTACAATGAGCAGTTCTTC
>TRBJ2-1|few|TRBV6-5|TRBD1
CASSPETGRNEQFF
TGTGCCAGCAGCCCTGAGACAGGGCGGAATGAGCAGTTCTTC
>TRBJ1-6|few|TRBV25-1|-
CASSEWEGSNSPLHF
TGTGCCAGCAGTGAATGGGAGGGATCCAATTCACCCCTCCACTTT
>TRBJ1-5|-|TRBV30|-
CAWSGGWNQPQHF
TGTGCCTGGAGTGGTGGGTGGAATCAGCCCCAGCATTTT
>TRBJ1-1|-|TRBV30|TRBD1
CAWSGQGAGTEAFF
TGTGCCTGGAGCGGACAGGGGGCGGGCACTGAAGCTTTCTTT